This T cell receptor (beta chain) was profiled in a study of beta chain features in type 1 diabetes (dated by TCRdb to 2017 to 2018). Describing the broader study: No differences in mean age, gender distribution, total cell number or subset yield were found between patients and healthy donors. Naive and central memory subsets were obtained from all 30 or so donors, but regulatory and stem cell-like memory subsets were isolated from only 8 patients and roughly 8 healthy donors. A total of roughly 100,000,000 sorted cells were examined across all samples, and the number of cells per subset was strongly correlated with RNA yield. In the study, recently diagnosed type 1 diabetes patients and matched healthy donors were compared on the TCRB repertoires of their sorted circulating CD4+ T cell subsets. The research as a whole found: Because cDNA rather than genomic DNA was sequenced, highly expressing activated cells could have been over-represented, although no difference in activation and CD3 levels was found between groups. Shorter templates might be favored by PCR, yet because patient and control samples were amplified and corrected together, any such skew would affect both groups equally. Because the HLA sub-analyses included only small numbers of individuals, any influence of HLA type on TCRB rearrangement was left unresolved. Naive, central memory and regulatory TCRB repertoires appeared to be more alike among patients than among healthy donors. A moderate but significant shortening of TCRB CDR3 length was observed in type 1 diabetes patients in all four CD4+ subsets. Fewer insertions and more nucleotide deletions at VDJ recombination sites were observed in patients with type 1 diabetes, implying thymic rearrangement abnormalities.

Based on the germline V gene (reference sequence), the CDR1 and CDR2 sequences are GTSNPN and SVGIG. The CDR3, from cysteine to phenylalanine, totals 12 residues. Only the CDR3 DNA is retained, 36 bases long and in frame from the first base. V trim: 2 bases; J trim: 5 bases; unmatched bases: 0. This clone has a handful of counts. Its antigen is unknown. Base qualities were left out, and no much larger clone turns up one base away. This same CDR3 is encoded by further DNA sequences in the sample. The High Capacity cDNA Reverse Transcription Kit was used to reverse transcribe all of the isolated RNA, meaning that expressed TCRB transcripts were what got sequenced. Deep immunoSEQ sequencing was applied to naive, central memory and regulatory T cell samples, giving an average of roughly 3.5 million total reads per sample. After sorted cells were lysed in RLT buffer, RNA was extracted with DNase-treated RNeasy Micro or Mini kits, with the choice depending on cell number. Each cell subset was processed separately to prevent cross-contamination, with patient and healthy donor samples processed together. The immunoSEQ multiplex PCR was used to amplify TCRB sequences from cDNA, generating 87-bp fragments that spanned the CDR3 region. Sequencing of the amplicons was done on the Illumina HiSeq platform. Regarding the original processing steps: PCR bias was computationally corrected using synthetic template baselines, reads within Hamming distance 2 were collapsed, and singletons that could not be merged were discarded. Reads were aligned against IMGT to assign V, D and J genes, CDR3 length and insertions or deletions at six rearrangement sites. Clonotype counts were normalized to sorted cell number within each subset before computing true diversity and Gini coefficients with the tcR R package. Repertoire sharing was quantified using the overlap coefficient calculated on TCRB nucleotide sequences. Held by TCRdb, this immuneACCESS table contains in-frame sequences only and omits some clones. Under half of the omission traces to an unresolved V gene where checked; the cause of the rest is unknown. That table gives V, J and clone size, and the DNA gave D and trimming. Here the sample has roughly 150,000 clones; 7.8% occur a single time. Together, the top ten hold roughly 1% of the sample.

Each donor gave one peripheral blood draw, averaging roughly 100 mL, which was collected into heparinised tubes. Naive, central memory, regulatory and stem cell-like memory CD4+ T cells were sorted on a BD FACSAria II using a panel including CD45RO, CCR7, CD25, CD127, CD95 and CD27. All sorted populations exceeded 98% purity. Right away, PBMCs were isolated by Lymphoprep density gradient centrifugation and were stained directly, with no culture step. So that batch effects would be minimized, each experiment stained and sorted samples in pairs, pairing one healthy donor with one patient. Sequencing was performed on central memory CD4+ T cells from blood. This chain joins TRBV30 to TRBJ2-5, with 9 bases matching TRBD2. The TCR originated in a woman aged 40 to 49 with type 1 diabetes. For the CDR3, the sequence is CAWSSGGETQYF. The DNA reads as follows: TGTGCCTGGAGTAGCGGGGGGGAGACCCAGTACTTC.